These 5 T cell receptor beta chains came from one sample sequenced in a study of shared clonotypes between healthy human individuals. Sequencing used immunoSEQ multiplex PCR; TCRdb keeps in-frame clones, though not all of them. The sample records around 750,000 clones, about 74% being singletons. The specimen sequenced was memory CD4+ T cells sorted from blood. Described subset: CD45RA-negative fraction. The origin of the receptors is a woman in her 30s in good health.

This chain uses TRBV6-4 with TRBJ1-2; no clear D. Germline V gene data show CDR1 as MRHNA and CDR2 as SNTAGT. The CDR3 loop spans 13 amino acids. V was trimmed by 0 bases and J by 8 bases, leaving 10 bases between them. CDR3 amino acids: CASSDSTLGGYTF. The DNA of the CDR3 is TGTGCCAGCAGTGACTCTACACTGGGCGGCTACACCTTC.

The chain is built from TRBV18 and TRBJ1-4; D is unresolved. This CDR3 contains 16 residues. The V end lost 3 bases, the J end lost 4 bases, and 15 bases lay between the germline ends. The germline V gene encodes CDR1 KGHSH and CDR2 LQKENI. The CDR3 nucleotides are TGTGCCAGCTCACCCCGGCGCCTGACCCGTAATGAAAAACTGTTTTTT. Translating it yields CASSPRRLTRNEKLFF.

This sequence joins TRBV19 and TRBJ1-4, with TRBD1 identical over 11 bases. The junction had 2 bases not matched to a gene; V was cut back by 8 bases and J by 6 bases. This CDR3 contains 13 residues. CDR1 and CDR2 (germline): LNHDA, SQIVND (reference sequence). As DNA, the CDR3 is TGTGCCAGTGCGGGACAGGGGGATGAAAAACTGTTTTTT. It translates to CASAGQGDEKLFF.

The genes are TRBV12-5 and TRBJ2-2; no clear D. Germline CDR1 LGHNT, CDR2 FRNRAP. This CDR3 has 13 amino acids. V lost 2 bases to trimming and J lost 4 bases, with 5 bases between them. CDR3 protein: CASGLWSTGELFF. Here the CDR3 DNA reads TGTGCTAGTGGTTTGTGGTCCACCGGGGAGCTGTTTTTT.

By sample fraction, this clone is medium-sized (0.01 to 0.1%). The J gene is TRBJ2-1, the V gene TRBV4-1; no clear D. Trimming took 1 base from V and 0 from J, leaving 13 bases between them. CDR3 length: 17 amino acids. CDR1 is MGHRA, CDR2 YSYEKL, per germline. The CDR3 DNA reads as TGCGCCAGCAGCCAAGTCGACCTTGGGATCTCCTACAATGAGCAGTTCTTC. Amino acids: CASSQVDLGISYNEQFF.